The 2 T cell receptor beta chains given below trace back to one sample, sequenced in a study of blood T cells in healthy people across ages. Together with a sample-barcoded 5' primer, a J-beta primer mix was included in a second PCR lasting about 6 to 11 cycles. Via MiXCR, TCRdb re-called the 5' RACE reads, giving one row per CDR3 protein. Among around 990,000 distinct CDR3 sequences listed, roughly two fifths were seen once. Sequencing used blood. Receptors were obtained from a man between 18 and 29 years old in good health.

This clonotype has just a few counts. This rearrangement joins TRBV4-3 to TRBJ1-2; D not resolved. V was clipped by 1 base and J by 0 bases, with 9 bases between them. The germline V gene encodes CDR1 LGHNA and CDR2 YSLEER. The CDR3 covers 15 residues. Here the CDR3 reads CASSQAKVTNYGYTF. Written as DNA, the CDR3 is TGCGCCAGCAGCCAAGCGAAAGTCACTAACTATGGCTACACCTTC.

This clonotype came up many times. The chain carries TRBV29-1 and TRBJ1-2; D is ambiguous. V lost 4 bases to trimming and J lost 0 bases, with 3 bases between them. This CDR3 spans 11 amino acids. Germline assignment: CDR1 SQVTM and CDR2 ANQGSEA. CDR3 amino acids: CSVVTNYGYTF. The CDR3 region has the DNA TGCAGCGTTGTAACTAACTATGGCTACACCTTC.